These 9 T cell receptor beta chains originate from one sample sequenced in a study of T cells after posttransplantation cyclophosphamide. Produced via immunoSEQ multiplex PCR; TCRdb's table is partial and in-frame only. The table lists 12,000 or so clones, about 1.9% of them singletons. Cyclophosphamide on days +3 and +4 followed busulfan-fludarabine conditioning and a marrow graft. The specimen comprised PBMCs, sampled after allogeneic stem cell transplant with posttransplant cyclophosphamide. These receptor sequences come from a male patient aged 30 to 40 who received an allogeneic stem cell transplant from a related donor, was CMV-positive, and had no GVHD. Some T cells may have originated in the graft donor.

The chain combines TRBV11-1 with TRBJ2-3; D gene ambiguous. This CDR3 region has 14 residues. The V end was cut by 1 base, the J end by 4 bases, with 9 bases between. Germline-derived CDR1 and CDR2 are SGHAT and FQDESV (reference sequence). The CDR3 region is CASSLGPPSDTQYF. The DNA of the CDR3 is TGTGCCAGCAGCTTAGGGCCCCCGTCAGATACGCAGTATTTT.

The table lists this clone with a few counts. The gene calls are TRBV6-5 and TRBJ2-1, with TRBD1 as a possible D gene (5 bases). The CDR3 runs to 15 residues. V lost 4 bases, J lost 6 bases, and 16 bases lay in between. The V gene's germline CDR1 is MNHEY and CDR2 SVGAGI. The CDR3 is CASSCLAGSCNEQFF. In nucleotides, the CDR3 is TGTGCCAGCAGTTGTTTGGCAGGGTCTTGCAATGAGCAGTTCTTC.

This clone was seen more than once but under ten times. Other DNA sequences in this specimen translate into the identical CDR3. This chain uses TRBV7-6 with TRBJ2-7; D is possibly TRBD2 (5 bases). Per the germline V gene, CDR1 is SGHVS and CDR2 is FNYEAQ. Trimming shortened V by 4 bases and J by 3 bases, and 10 bases separated the two germline ends. This CDR3 is 13 amino acids long. CDR3 DNA sequence: TGTGCCAGCAGCTATGAGGGTGGCTACGAGCAGTACTTC. Translating it yields CASSYEGGYEQYF.

This clone was picked up a small number of times. This chain links TRBV15 with TRBJ2-3; D is perhaps TRBD2 (5 bases). Germline assignment: CDR1 LNHNV and CDR2 YYDKDF (reference sequence). V dropped 6 bases and J dropped 5 bases, with 15 bases sitting between them. CDR3 length equals 14 residues. The CDR3 loop reads CATRRVPAGDTQYF. The DNA for the CDR3 is TGTGCCACCAGGAGGGTTCCCGCCGGAGATACGCAGTATTTT.

The table lists this clone with a few counts. The V call is TRBV28, the J call TRBJ1-3, with D perhaps matching TRBD1 (5 bases). The CDR3 runs 17 residues. V lost 4 bases to trimming and J lost 0 bases, with 16 bases between them. CDR1 and CDR2 (germline): MDHEN, SYDVKM. The chain's CDR3 is CASSSWTDILSGNTIYF. The CDR3 DNA is TGTGCCAGCAGTTCCTGGACGGACATACTCTCTGGAAACACCATATATTTT.

This clone was seen more than once but under ten times. The genes are TRBV18 and TRBJ2-5, with D perhaps matching TRBD1 (7 bases). The CDR3 length is 17 residues. The V gene lost 2 bases and the J gene lost 1 base, with 17 bases spanning the gap. CDR1 and CDR2 from the germline V gene are KGHSH and LQKENI. CDR3 sequence (DNA): TGTGCCAGCTCACCAAGGCGGGGACAGAAGGGCCAAGAGACCCAGTACTTC. Translated, it gives CASSPRRGQKGQETQYF.

The chain employs TRBV7-3 and TRBJ2-1; tentatively, D is TRBD2 (6 bases). The ends were cut back, 5 bases at V and 5 bases at J, with 16 bases in the middle. Germline CDR1 SGHTA, CDR2 FQGTGA. The CDR3 extends over 15 amino acids. The CDR3: CASSLTRDSDNEQFF. The CDR3 bases are TGTGCCAGCAGCCTGACTCGGGACTCAGACAATGAGCAGTTCTTC.

This clone has just a few counts. The CDR3 is CASKKRGDRSSYEQYF. The CDR3 coding sequence is TGTGCCAGTAAAAAGAGGGGAGACAGGAGCTCCTACGAGCAGTACTTC. The chain recombines TRBV19 with TRBJ2-7, with a possible D match to TRBD1 (6 bases). Trimming removed 7 bases from V and 0 bases from J, with 19 bases in between. The germline gives CDR1 LNHDA, CDR2 SQIVND (reference sequence). There are 16 residues in the CDR3.

The chain has TRBV28 and TRBJ2-6; a possible D gene is TRBD2 (5 bases). In germline, CDR1 is MDHEN, CDR2 SYDVKM. Deletions cut 2 bases from V and 0 bases from J, with 5 bases between. The CDR3 loop spans 15 amino acids. DNA of the CDR3: TGTGCCAGCAGTTTAGGAGGCTCTGGGGCCAACGTCCTGACTTTC. This encodes CASSLGGSGANVLTF.